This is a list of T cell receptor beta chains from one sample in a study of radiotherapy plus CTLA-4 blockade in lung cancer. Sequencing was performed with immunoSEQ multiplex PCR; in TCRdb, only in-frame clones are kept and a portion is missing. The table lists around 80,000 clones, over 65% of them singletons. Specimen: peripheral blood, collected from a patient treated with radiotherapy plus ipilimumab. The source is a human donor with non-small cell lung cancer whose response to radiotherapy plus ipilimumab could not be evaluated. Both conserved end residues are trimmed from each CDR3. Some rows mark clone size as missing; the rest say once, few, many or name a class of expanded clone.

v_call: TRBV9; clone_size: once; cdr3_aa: ASSVVSSTDTQY
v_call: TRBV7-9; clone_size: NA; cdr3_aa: ASSPDRERSPLH
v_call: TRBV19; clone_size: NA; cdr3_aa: ASSTGQATNQPQH
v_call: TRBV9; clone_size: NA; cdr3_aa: ASSVGEGLGASEQY
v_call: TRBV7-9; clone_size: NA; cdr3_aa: ASSLQDRPLGGYT
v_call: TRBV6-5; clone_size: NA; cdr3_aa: ASSYSFGAISYEQY
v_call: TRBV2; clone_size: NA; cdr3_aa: ASSGQWQETQY
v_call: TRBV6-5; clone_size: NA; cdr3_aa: ASSPTGETGAEAF
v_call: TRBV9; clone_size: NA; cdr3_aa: ASSEGQGSYNEQF
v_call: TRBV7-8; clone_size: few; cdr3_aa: ASSLARGGWGNQPQH
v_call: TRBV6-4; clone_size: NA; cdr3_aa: ASSDPLGNTGFHSYEQY
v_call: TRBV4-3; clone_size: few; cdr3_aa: ASSPGLRNTEAF
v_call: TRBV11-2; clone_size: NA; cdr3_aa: ASSLEVARQGSEKLF
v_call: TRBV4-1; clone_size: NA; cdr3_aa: ASSQELGGGTNEKLF
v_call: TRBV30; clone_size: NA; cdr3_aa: AWRGAGTVYGYT
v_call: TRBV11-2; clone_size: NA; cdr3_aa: ASSLDRGTGGGYT
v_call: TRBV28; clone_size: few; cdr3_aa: ASTPGEYEQY
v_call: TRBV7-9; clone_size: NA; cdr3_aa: ASSFGHMNTEAF
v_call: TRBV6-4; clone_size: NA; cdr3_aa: ASSRLPGANEKLF
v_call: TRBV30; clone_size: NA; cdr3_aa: AWSLPDRYT
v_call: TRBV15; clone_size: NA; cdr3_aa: ATSRDIGPETYNEQF
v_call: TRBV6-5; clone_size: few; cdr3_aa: ASSLTGSSGNTIY
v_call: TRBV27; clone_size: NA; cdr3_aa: ASSGPGNTIY
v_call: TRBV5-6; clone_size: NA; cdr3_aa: ASSLFVRVGANVLT
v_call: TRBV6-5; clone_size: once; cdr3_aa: ASSYVAYQETQY
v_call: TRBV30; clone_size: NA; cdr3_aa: AWTLGGPPGANVLT
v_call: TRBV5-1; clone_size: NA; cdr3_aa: ASSLGQGGDGYT
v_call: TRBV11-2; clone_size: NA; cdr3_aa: ASRPAGLPTGELF
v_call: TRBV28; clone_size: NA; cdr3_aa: ASSLPRPRTSLTYEQY
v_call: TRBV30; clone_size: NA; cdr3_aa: ACRAGEKYSNQPQH
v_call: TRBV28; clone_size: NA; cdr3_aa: ASFSGGVHEQY
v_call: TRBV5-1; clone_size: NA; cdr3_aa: ASSLGTVLSYEQY
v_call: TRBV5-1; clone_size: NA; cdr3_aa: ASSSTASGRTPDTQY
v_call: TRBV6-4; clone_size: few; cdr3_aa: ASSDSGGQGEKLF
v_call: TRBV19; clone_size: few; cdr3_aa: ASSGQGANGYT